This TCR beta chain emerged from a study of blood T cell repertoires in COVID-19. The ends were cut back, 3 bases at V and 2 bases at J, with 9 bases in the middle. The germline V gene encodes CDR1 LGHDT and CDR2 YNNKEL (reference sequence). The CDR3 length is 14 residues. Sequenced by immunoSEQ multiplex PCR; TCRdb stores in-frame clones only, minus some. The sample holds over 200,000 clones, about four fifths seen once. This chain uses TRBV3-1 (or the pseudogene TRBV3-2) with TRBJ2-3; no firm D call. The clonotype comes from a woman between 45 and 65 years old with acute COVID-19. What was sequenced was PBMCs or T cells enriched from blood (not recorded which). Here the CDR3 DNA reads TGTGCCAGCAGCCATGAACTATTCACAGATACGCAGTATTTT. Translated: CASSHELFTDTQYF.